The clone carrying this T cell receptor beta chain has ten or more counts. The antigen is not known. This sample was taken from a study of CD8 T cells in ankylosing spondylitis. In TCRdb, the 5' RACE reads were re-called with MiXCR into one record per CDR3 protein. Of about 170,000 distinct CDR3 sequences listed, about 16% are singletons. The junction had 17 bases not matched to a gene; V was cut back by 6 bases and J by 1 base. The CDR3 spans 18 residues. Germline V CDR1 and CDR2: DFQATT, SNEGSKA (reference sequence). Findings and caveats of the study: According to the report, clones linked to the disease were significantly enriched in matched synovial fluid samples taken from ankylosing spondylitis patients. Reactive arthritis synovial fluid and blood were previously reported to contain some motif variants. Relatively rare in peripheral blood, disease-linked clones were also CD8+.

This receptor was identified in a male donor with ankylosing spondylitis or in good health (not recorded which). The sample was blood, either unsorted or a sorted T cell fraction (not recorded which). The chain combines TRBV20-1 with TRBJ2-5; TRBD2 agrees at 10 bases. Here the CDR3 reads CSAFRVRASGRIQETQYF. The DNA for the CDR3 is TGCAGTGCCTTCAGGGTACGGGCTAGCGGGAGAATCCAAGAGACCCAGTACTTC.